One sample yielded the 17 T cell receptor beta chains listed below, sequenced in a study of blood T cell repertoires in COVID-19. TCRdb keeps only in-frame clones here, not all; method: immunoSEQ multiplex PCR. The table includes 150,000 to 200,000 clones, roughly nine tenths detected once. Sequencing input: peripheral blood. The receptors were gathered from a woman aged 70-85 years with acute or convalescent COVID-19.

This chain connects TRBV5-1 to TRBJ2-3; TRBD2 agrees at 15 bases. The CDR3 covers 16 residues. The germline V gene encodes CDR1 SGHRS and CDR2 YFSETQ. J gave up 5 bases and V 4 bases, and 5 bases lay outside the gene matches. This chain's CDR3 is CASSDGLAGGQDTQYF. CDR3 coding DNA: TGCGCCAGCAGCGACGGACTAGCGGGAGGGCAAGATACGCAGTATTTT. Combining the CDR3 with reference TRBV5-1 and TRBJ2-3 gives the whole variable domain KAGVTQTPRYLIKTRGQQVTLSCSPISGHRSVSWYQQTPGQGLQFLFEYFSETQRNKGNFPGRFSGRQFSNSRSEMNVSTLELGDSALYLCASSDGLAGGQDTQYFGPGTRLTVL.

This clone came up once. The CDR3 nucleotides are TGTGCCTGGAGTGTAGGGGGACAGACATCCTACGAGCAGTACTTC. This translates into CAWSVGGQTSYEQYF. V usage is TRBV30 and J usage is TRBJ2-7, with 7 positions matching TRBD1. Germline V gene sequence: CDR1 GTSNPN, CDR2 SVGIG (reference sequence). V was clipped by 0 bases and J by 1 base; unmatched bases: 6. The CDR3 covers 15 residues.

The gene calls are TRBV19 and TRBJ1-2; maybe TRBD1 (5 bases). The germline V and J ends were trimmed by 2 bases and 7 bases, with 17 bases remaining between them. Germline values: CDR1 LNHDA, CDR2 SQIVND (reference sequence). The CDR3 runs to 15 residues. The DNA of the CDR3 is TGTGCCAGTAGTATAACCCTGACGGGGGTCTCTGGCTACACCTTC. Its translation: CASSITLTGVSGYTF.

This chain connects TRBV30 to TRBJ2-1; 9 positions agree with TRBD2. The length of the CDR3 is 18 residues. Germline CDR1 and CDR2: GTSNPN and SVGIG (reference sequence). V dropped 5 bases and J dropped 9; count of bases not matched to a gene: 23. CDR3 sequence (DNA): TGTGCCTGGGCATATCTTAATAGCGGGAGTAATCCCCGCGGTGAGCAGTTCTTC. Translated, it gives CAWAYLNSGSNPRGEQFF.

The rearrangement joins TRBV14 to TRBJ2-6; 12 bases agree with TRBD2. Germline V lookup: CDR1 SGHDN, CDR2 FVKESK. CDR3 length equals 21 residues. The V and J ends lost 3 bases and 0 bases, in that order; junction bases with no gene match: 12. CDR3: CASSHRSLGLAGLSGANVLTF. DNA for the CDR3: TGTGCCAGCAGCCATCGAAGCCTCGGACTAGCGGGGCTCTCTGGGGCCAACGTCCTGACTTTC.

The genes are TRBV6-6 and TRBJ1-1; D is perhaps TRBD1 (5 bases). This CDR3 contains 16 residues. Germline CDR1 is MNHNY and CDR2 is SVGAGI (reference sequence). The V end was cut by 8 bases, the J end by 0 bases, with 19 bases between. The CDR3 loop reads CASCSRGRVMNTEAFF. The CDR3 nucleotides are TGTGCCAGCTGTAGTAGGGGAAGAGTTATGAACACTGAAGCTTTCTTT.

The chain joins TRBV27 to TRBJ2-1; the match to TRBD2 covers 8 bases. The CDR3 contains 15 residues. Per the germline V gene, CDR1 is MNHEY and CDR2 is SMNVEV (reference sequence). V lost 5 bases and J lost 7; bases outside the gene matches: 10. CDR3 DNA: TGTGCCAGCAGTCCAAGCGGGAGCTTGGGGAATGAGCAGTTCTTC. Translation: CASSPSGSLGNEQFF.

The gene calls are TRBV5-4 and TRBJ1-3; a weak D match, TRBD1 (5 bases). The germline CDR1 and CDR2 sequences are SGHNT and YYREEE (reference sequence). V lost 4 bases to trimming and J lost 0 bases, with 14 bases between them. This CDR3 is built from 16 residues. The DNA of the CDR3 is TGTGCCAGCAGCCGGGGGGGAGACGCCTCTGGAAACACCATATATTTT. Protein product: CASSRGGDASGNTIYF.

The J gene is TRBJ1-1, the V gene TRBV27, with TRBD1 matching 7 bases. CDR3 size: 14 residues. With 5 bases clipped from V and 4 bases from J, the junction kept 7 bases outside the gene matches. Germline CDR1 and CDR2: MNHEY and SMNVEV (reference sequence). The CDR3 spells CASSTTGVGTEAFF. The CDR3, as DNA: TGTGCCAGCAGTACCACAGGGGTCGGCACTGAAGCTTTCTTT.

The chain couples TRBV11-3 to TRBJ2-7; weak D call: TRBD2 (6 bases). The CDR3 totals 14 residues. V was cut by 1 base and J by 2 bases, with 9 bases left in between. Germline CDR1 reads SGHNT; CDR2 reads YENEEA. CDR3 amino acids: CASSLATSTYEQYF. DNA of the CDR3: TGTGCCAGCAGCTTAGCTACTAGCACCTACGAGCAGTACTTC.

The DNA for the CDR3 is TGTGCCAGCAGCCCCCACAGCGGGAGCTCCTACGAGCAGTACTTC. This encodes CASSPHSGSSYEQYF. The chain has TRBV9 and TRBJ2-7; TRBD2 matches at 8 bases. Germline V lookup: CDR1 SGDLS, CDR2 YYNGEE. V shed 4 bases and J 0 bases; nucleotides not matched to a gene: 6. The CDR3 totals 15 residues.

The rearrangement links TRBV5-6 to TRBJ1-4, with 8 bases aligning to TRBD1. Germline assignment: CDR1 SGHDT and CDR2 YYEEEE. Losses at the gene ends were 4 bases for V and 6 bases for J; bases not matched to a gene: 11. The CDR3 is 16 residues long. CDR3 amino acids: CASSRGTGGRDEKLFF. In DNA, the CDR3 is TGTGCCAGCAGCCGAGGAACAGGGGGTCGGGATGAAAAACTGTTTTTT.

V is TRBV4-1 and J is TRBJ1-3; tentative D call: TRBD1 (6 bases). This CDR3 contains 15 residues. Germline V gives CDR1 MGHRA, CDR2 YSYEKL. The V and J ends lost 0 bases and 2 bases respectively, with 8 bases between them. The chain's CDR3 is CASSQERGPGNTIYF. In DNA form, the CDR3 reads TGCGCCAGCAGCCAAGAGCGGGGGCCTGGAAACACCATATATTTT.

The rearrangement uses TRBV30 and TRBJ2-5; 11 bases match TRBD2. The CDR3 consists of 17 residues. The junction had 13 bases not matched to a gene; V was cut back by 2 bases and J by 5 bases. CDR1 is GTSNPN and CDR2 is SVGIG in the germline V gene (reference sequence). DNA for the CDR3: TGTGCCTGGAGTCCCAGGGGGCCACTAGCGGGAGAGGAGACCCAGTACTTC. Amino acid sequence: CAWSPRGPLAGEETQYF.

This clone occurred once. V is TRBV11-2 and J is TRBJ2-3; possibly TRBD1 for D (5 bases). The CDR3 is made up of 14 amino acids. Trimming removed 4 bases at V and 2 bases at J, with 10 bases between. CDR1 is SGHAT, CDR2 FQNNGV, per germline. The CDR3 DNA is TGTGCCAGCAGCTCGTTCAGGGACACAGATACGCAGTATTTT. Encoded protein: CASSSFRDTDTQYF.

The genes are TRBV9 and TRBJ1-2; D gene unclear. V dropped 0 bases and J dropped 6 bases, with 18 bases sitting between them. Germline values: CDR1 SGDLS, CDR2 YYNGEE. The CDR3 totals 16 residues. CDR3 coding DNA: TGTGCCAGCAGCGTAGCAGACGGCAGACAAGGTGATGGCTACACCTTC. Translating gives CASSVADGRQGDGYTF.

The chain is built from TRBV29-1 and TRBJ1-1, with D perhaps TRBD1 (5 bases). CDR3 length equals 14 residues. Trimming shortened V by 3 bases and J by 0 bases, and 11 bases separated the two germline ends. Germline CDR1 SQVTM, CDR2 ANQGSEA. The CDR3 here is CSVETAYLNTEAFF. The CDR3, as DNA: TGCAGCGTTGAGACAGCCTATTTGAACACTGAAGCTTTCTTT.